A selection of T cell receptor beta chains follows, all from one sample in a study of T cell responses to AZD1222 COVID-19 vaccine. Method: immunoSEQ multiplex PCR; TCRdb's copy keeps in-frame clones and lacks some. The repertoire holds 110,000 or so clones, with roughly 87% as singletons. The sample was peripheral blood, taken on day 0 of AZD1222 vaccination. The receptors come from an adult in good health. The CDR3 runs from the conserved cysteine through the conserved F or W. Fields, in order: J gene, clone size, D gene, V gene, CDR3 DNA, CDR3 protein. D genes are given only for firm matches. Rows may omit the clone size; those that give it use once, few, many or a size class.

J: TRBJ1-5
size: NA
D: TRBD1
V: TRBV6-1
DNA: TGTGCCAGCAGTTATGGGACAGAAAATCAGCCCCAGCATTTT
CDR3: CASSYGTENQPQHF

J: TRBJ1-1
size: NA
D: TRBD1
V: TRBV14
DNA: TGTGCCAGCAGCCTGAGGACAGGCATGAACACTGAAGCTTTCTTT
CDR3: CASSLRTGMNTEAFF

J: TRBJ1-3
size: NA
D: NA
V: TRBV19
DNA: TGTGCCAGTATTCAGAGATGGATATGGGGGACGGTAAACTCTGGAAACACCATATATTTT
CDR3: CASIQRWIWGTVNSGNTIYF

J: TRBJ1-4
size: NA
D: TRBD1
V: TRBV3-1/TRBV3-2
DNA: TGTGCCAGCAGCCAGCCGACAGGGGCAGTAGGGGAAAAACTGTTTTTT
CDR3: CASSQPTGAVGEKLFF

J: TRBJ2-7
size: NA
D: NA
V: TRBV7-9
DNA: TGTGCCAGCAGCTTAGAGGTCCGGTTCTACGAGCAGTACTTC
CDR3: CASSLEVRFYEQYF

J: TRBJ1-1
size: NA
D: TRBD1
V: TRBV18
DNA: TGTGCCAGCTCACCGAGAGTTCAGGACAGGGTTGGGATTGGAGCTTTCTTT
CDR3: CASSPRVQDRVGIGAFF

J: TRBJ2-3
size: once
D: NA
V: TRBV12-3/TRBV12-4
DNA: TGTGCCAGCAGTCTGGGGGCTACAAGGCAGTATTTT
CDR3: CASSLGATRQYF

J: TRBJ1-5
size: NA
D: NA
V: TRBV27
DNA: TGTGCCAGCACCAATGGGGGCCCCAATCAGCCCCAGCATTTT
CDR3: CASTNGGPNQPQHF

J: TRBJ2-7
size: NA
D: TRBD1
V: TRBV2
DNA: TGTGCCAGCAGGGACAGGGACACCCGCCTGATCTACGAGCAGTACTTC
CDR3: CASRDRDTRLIYEQYF

J: TRBJ1-1
size: large
D: NA
V: TRBV7-9
DNA: TGTGCCAGCGCCTGGTCCACTGAAGCTTTCTTT
CDR3: CASAWSTEAFF

J: TRBJ1-1
size: once
D: NA
V: TRBV5-1
DNA: TGCGCCAGCAGTTACGACAGTTACACTGAAGCTTTCTTT
CDR3: CASSYDSYTEAFF

J: TRBJ1-2
size: NA
D: TRBD1
V: TRBV19
DNA: TGTGCCAGTAGTATAGCTCGGACAGGGAATGGCTACACCTTC
CDR3: CASSIARTGNGYTF

J: TRBJ2-4
size: few
D: TRBD1
V: TRBV7-3
DNA: TGTGCCAGCAGCAGAGGGACAGATCTAGCCAAAAACATTCAGTACTTC
CDR3: CASSRGTDLAKNIQYF

J: TRBJ2-2
size: NA
D: TRBD2
V: TRBV4-3
DNA: TGCGCCAGCAGCCCCGCGGGACTAGCTTCCGGGGAGCTGTTTTTT
CDR3: CASSPAGLASGELFF

J: TRBJ1-2
size: NA
D: NA
V: TRBV15
DNA: TGTGCCACCAGCAGAGATCAACGGGGGCTAGGGTATGGCTACACCTTC
CDR3: CATSRDQRGLGYGYTF

J: TRBJ1-3
size: NA
D: TRBD1
V: TRBV5-1
DNA: TGCGCCAGCCGACCTCAGGGGGCCGGAAACACCATATATTTT
CDR3: CASRPQGAGNTIYF

J: TRBJ1-1
size: NA
D: NA
V: TRBV27
DNA: TGTGCCAGCAGTTTGGGACACCCCCTTCGCGACAACACTGAAGCTTTCTTT
CDR3: CASSLGHPLRDNTEAFF

J: TRBJ1-2
size: NA
D: NA
V: TRBV30
DNA: TGTGCCTGGGGCAGTTACCTCGGGGGCTACACCTTC
CDR3: CAWGSYLGGYTF

J: TRBJ1-6
size: NA
D: TRBD1
V: TRBV9
DNA: TGTGCCAGCAGCAGGAGAGACAGGGGGCTGAACACCCTCCACTTT
CDR3: CASSRRDRGLNTLHF

J: TRBJ1-3
size: NA
D: NA
V: TRBV21-1
DNA: TGTGCCAGCAGCAAAGGACGAGGGGACCACCATGATTCTGGAAACACCATATATTTT
CDR3: CASSKGRGDHHDSGNTIYF

J: TRBJ1-2
size: NA
D: TRBD1
V: TRBV10-3
DNA: TGTGCCATCACGTCCTCGCAGGGGGCGAATTTTTATGGCTACACCTTC
CDR3: CAITSSQGANFYGYTF

J: TRBJ2-1
size: NA
D: TRBD1
V: TRBV7-8
DNA: TGTGCCAGCAGCCTCCGGGACAGGGGCTACAATGAGCAGTTCTTC
CDR3: CASSLRDRGYNEQFF

J: TRBJ1-1
size: NA
D: TRBD1
V: TRBV7-2
DNA: TGTGCCAGCAGCTTAGGGGCAGGGGGCGGAAACACTGAAGCTTTCTTT
CDR3: CASSLGAGGGNTEAFF

J: TRBJ1-1
size: NA
D: TRBD1
V: TRBV29-1
DNA: TGCAGCGTTTTAGAAGGGACAGCTAACACTGAAGCTTTCTTT
CDR3: CSVLEGTANTEAFF

J: TRBJ1-6
size: NA
D: TRBD1
V: TRBV7-8
DNA: TGTGCCAGCAGCGTGCCGGGACAGGGTAGACCCCTCCACTTT
CDR3: CASSVPGQGRPLHF

J: TRBJ2-7
size: NA
D: NA
V: TRBV3-1/TRBV3-2
DNA: TGTGCCAGCAGCCAATCCGGAATCCCCTACGAGCAGTACTTC
CDR3: CASSQSGIPYEQYF

J: TRBJ1-1
size: NA
D: NA
V: TRBV7-2
DNA: TGTGCCAGCAGCTCCAGGTCCCAAGGGGAAGCTTTCTTT
CDR3: CASSSRSQGEAFF

J: TRBJ2-3
size: NA
D: NA
V: TRBV27
DNA: TGTGCCAGCAGTTTCACTGGACGCCGCACAGATACGCAGTATTTT
CDR3: CASSFTGRRTDTQYF

J: TRBJ2-1
size: NA
D: TRBD2
V: TRBV5-4
DNA: TGTGCCAGCAGCGAAGGACTAGCGCAGTCCTACAATGAGCAGTTCTTC
CDR3: CASSEGLAQSYNEQFF

J: TRBJ2-1
size: NA
D: NA
V: TRBV12-3/TRBV12-4
DNA: TGTGCCAGCAGTTTAGTTGGGGTTGGCGAGCAGTTCTTC
CDR3: CASSLVGVGEQFF

J: TRBJ1-4
size: NA
D: TRBD1
V: TRBV18
DNA: TGTGCCAGCTCACCGACAGGGAGTGGGACAACTAATGAAAAACTGTTTTTT
CDR3: CASSPTGSGTTNEKLFF

J: TRBJ2-3
size: NA
D: TRBD2
V: TRBV5-6
DNA: TGTGCCAGCAGCCTTAAAATTCTGGCGGGGGGGCCAACAGATACGCAGTATTTT
CDR3: CASSLKILAGGPTDTQYF

J: TRBJ2-3
size: NA
D: TRBD1
V: TRBV5-1
DNA: TGCGCCAGCAGCCCGCGACAGGGGGTGGCAGATACGCAGTATTTT
CDR3: CASSPRQGVADTQYF

J: TRBJ2-2
size: NA
D: NA
V: TRBV29-1
DNA: TGCAGCGTTGATGGGGTCGCGAACACCGGGGAGCCGTTTTTT
CDR3: CSVDGVANTGEPFF

J: TRBJ2-7
size: few
D: TRBD1
V: TRBV19
DNA: TGTGCCAGTAGTCCCCGGACAGGGGCGGCCCACGAGCAGTACTTC
CDR3: CASSPRTGAAHEQYF

J: TRBJ1-2
size: once
D: NA
V: TRBV18
DNA: TGTGCCAGCTCACCCCTTCAGGGGAGCGGCTATGGCTACACCTTC
CDR3: CASSPLQGSGYGYTF

J: TRBJ1-2
size: NA
D: NA
V: TRBV2
DNA: TGTGCCAGCGACAGTTCGGCTAACTATGGCTACACCTTC
CDR3: CASDSSANYGYTF

J: TRBJ1-4
size: NA
D: NA
V: TRBV10-3
DNA: TGTGCCATCAGTTCTACAGGGGAAAAACTGTTTTTT
CDR3: CAISSTGEKLFF

J: TRBJ2-3
size: once
D: NA
V: TRBV6-1
DNA: TGTGCCAGCAGTGAAAGTTATTTTGGGGCAGATACGCAGTATTTT
CDR3: CASSESYFGADTQYF

J: TRBJ1-2
size: NA
D: NA
V: TRBV19
DNA: TGTGCCAGTAGTATGGCATGGTATGGCTACACCTTC
CDR3: CASSMAWYGYTF

J: TRBJ1-2
size: few
D: NA
V: TRBV27
DNA: TGTGCCAGCAGTGGGCCCAGGGAGGGCTACACCTTC
CDR3: CASSGPREGYTF

J: TRBJ2-3
size: NA
D: NA
V: TRBV5-6
DNA: TGTGCCAGCAGCTTGGTGGGGGGTTCGGATACGCAGTATTTT
CDR3: CASSLVGGSDTQYF

J: TRBJ1-2
size: few
D: TRBD1
V: TRBV7-2
DNA: TGTGCCAGCAGCCAGGACATGGGACAGGGGAGAGGCTACACCTTC
CDR3: CASSQDMGQGRGYTF

J: TRBJ2-7
size: NA
D: NA
V: TRBV7-2
DNA: TGTGCCAGCAGCGAGAGGTGGCACCCCTCCTACGAGCAGTACTTC
CDR3: CASSERWHPSYEQYF

J: TRBJ2-7
size: few
D: NA
V: TRBV5-4
DNA: TGTGCCAGCAGCTTCCGACGAAGGGACGAGCAGTACTTC
CDR3: CASSFRRRDEQYF

J: TRBJ2-1
size: NA
D: NA
V: TRBV5-4
DNA: TGTGCCAGCAGCTTGGGGAGCAAGGCCCTATCTGAGGAGCAGTTCTTC
CDR3: CASSLGSKALSEEQFF

J: TRBJ2-1
size: NA
D: TRBD2
V: TRBV7-2
DNA: TGTGCCAGCAGCTTACTAGCGGACTTCTCCTACAATGAGCAGTTCTTC
CDR3: CASSLLADFSYNEQFF

J: TRBJ1-5
size: NA
D: TRBD1
V: TRBV5-6
DNA: TGTGCCAGCAGCTTGAGTGGGGACAGGGCCCAGCCCCAGCATTTT
CDR3: CASSLSGDRAQPQHF

J: TRBJ2-1
size: NA
D: TRBD2
V: TRBV27
DNA: TGTGCCAGCGGGGGTCTAGCGGGGGGTAGCAATGAGCAGTTCTTC
CDR3: CASGGLAGGSNEQFF

J: TRBJ1-2
size: NA
D: TRBD1
V: TRBV28
DNA: TGTGCCAGCAGTGGGGGTGCCAGGGGGGATGGCTACACCTTC
CDR3: CASSGGARGDGYTF

J: TRBJ2-7
size: NA
D: NA
V: TRBV10-3
DNA: TGTGCCATCAGTGACCCAGGAAGGATGGACGAGCAGTACTTC
CDR3: CAISDPGRMDEQYF

J: TRBJ2-1
size: NA
D: TRBD2
V: TRBV25-1
DNA: TGTGCCAGCAGTTCGGGGGTCAGGACTAGCGGTTACAATGAGCAGTTCTTC
CDR3: CASSSGVRTSGYNEQFF